One and the same sample provided the 32 T cell receptor beta chains below, sequenced in a study of shared clonotypes between healthy human individuals. Method: immunoSEQ multiplex PCR; TCRdb's copy keeps in-frame clones and lacks some. This sample has approximately 500,000 clones, with over 70% found just once. Sequences were obtained from PBMCs. The receptor source for this set is a woman between 40 and 50 years old in good health. Some clones in this sample may be carry-over from other donors' samples.

The chain carries TRBV7-2 and TRBJ2-1; 12 nucleotides align to TRBD2. This CDR3 has 17 residues. CDR1 and CDR2 (germline): SGHTA, FQGNSA. Trimming at V came to 2 bases and at J to 8 bases, leaving 10 bases not matched to a gene. CDR3 region: CASSLQTSGGALDEQFF. The CDR3 DNA reads as TGTGCCAGCAGCTTACAGACTAGCGGGGGCGCTTTGGATGAGCAGTTCTTC. The full variable domain, its missing parts supplied by reference TRBV7-2 and TRBJ2-1, is GAGVSQSPSNKVTEKGKDVELRCDPISGHTALYWYRQSLGQGLEFLIYFQGNSAPDKSGLPSDRFSAERTGGSVSTLTIQRTQQEDSAVYLCASSLQTSGGALDEQFFGPGTRLTVL.

This clone has only a few counts. CDR3 nucleotides: TGTGCCAGCAGCGAGACTAGCGGTGGGGGGAGTGAGCAGTTCTTC. Its protein is CASSETSGGGSEQFF. The V call is TRBV6-4, the J call TRBJ2-1; 9 bases map to TRBD2. The CDR3 consists of 15 residues. The V and J ends lost 6 bases and 9 bases, in that order; junction bases with no gene match: 12. Germline loops: CDR1 MRHNA, CDR2 SNTAGT.

The chain joins TRBV28 to TRBJ2-7; weak D call: TRBD2 (6 bases). CDR1 MDHEN and CDR2 SYDVKM come from the germline V gene. Trimming took off 7 bases at V and 4 bases at J, with 20 bases between the two ends. CDR3 size: 15 residues. The CDR3: CASITSGLGWYEQYF. The CDR3 bases are TGTGCCAGCATCACCTCGGGACTCGGTTGGTACGAGCAGTACTTC.

This clone came up once. This chain links TRBV28 with TRBJ2-3; D unclear. The CDR3 is 13 amino acids. Trimming left V 3 bases short and J 2 bases short, with 6 bases between. Germline CDR1 and CDR2: MDHEN and SYDVKM. The CDR3 nucleotides read TGTGCCAGCAGTTTTCGTCCCACAGATACGCAGTATTTT. It is translated as CASSFRPTDTQYF.

This clone was seen only once. This rearrangement joins TRBV28 to TRBJ2-7; D is tentatively TRBD1 or TRBD2 (5 bases each). The V and J ends lost 5 bases and 3 bases respectively, with 23 bases between them. Germline CDR1 and CDR2: MDHEN and SYDVKM. This CDR3 has 17 residues. As DNA, the CDR3 is TGTGCCAGCAGTCCAACGAGGGGATTTGGTATGGGCTACGAGCAGTACTTC. Protein: CASSPTRGFGMGYEQYF.

This clone was observed once. The V and J genes are TRBV28 and TRBJ2-7; D perhaps matches TRBD1 (7 bases). Trimming cost V 7 bases and J 7 bases, with 20 bases left between them. This CDR3 contains 14 residues. The germline CDR1 and CDR2 sequences are MDHEN and SYDVKM. The CDR3 DNA is TGTGCCAGCACCCCGATGACAGGGCGGGGAGAGCAGTACTTC. Amino acid sequence: CASTPMTGRGEQYF.

This clone showed up just once. V usage is TRBV5-5 and J usage is TRBJ1-4, with TRBD1 identical over 9 bases. Per the germline V gene, CDR1 is SGHKS and CDR2 is YYEKEE (reference sequence). V shed 1 base, J shed 6 bases, and the junction held 1 base outside the gene matches. CDR3 length: 14 amino acids. The CDR3: CASSLTGGYEKLFF. CDR3 bases: TGTGCCAGCAGCTTGACAGGGGGCTATGAAAAACTGTTTTTT.

As for this clone: A far larger clone is only one base removed, so a read error is likely. V gene TRBV28 combines with J gene TRBJ2-7; a possible D gene is TRBD2 (6 bases). In germline, CDR1 is MDHEN, CDR2 SYDVKM. CDR3 length equals 20 residues. Trimming pared 1 base from V and 3 bases from J, leaving 28 bases between. For the CDR3, the DNA is TGTGCCAGCAGTTTATTTCGGGGGTCTAATCTCGAATTGGAGAGCTACGAGCAGTACTTC. Translating gives CASSLFRGSNLELESYEQYF.

At least ten counts were recorded for this clone. This specimen includes other DNA sequences encoding the same CDR3. This chain links TRBV29-1 with TRBJ1-2, with 10 bases aligning to TRBD1. V lost 4 bases, J lost 2 bases, and 4 bases stayed unmatched. The germline V gene has CDR1 SQVTM and CDR2 ANQGSEA. The CDR3 extends over 14 amino acids. CDR3 sequence reads: CSVGRQGANYGYTF. The DNA for the CDR3 is TGCAGCGTTGGCCGACAGGGGGCGAACTATGGCTACACCTTC.

The J gene is TRBJ1-1, the V gene TRBV5-1; 8 bases are shared with TRBD1. The CDR3 sequence is 14 residues long. Germline V lookup: CDR1 SGHRS, CDR2 YFSETQ. Trimming removed 4 bases from V and 3 bases from J; junction bases left unmatched: 5. CDR3 loop: CASSKGQGHTEAFF. Here the CDR3 DNA reads TGCGCCAGCAGCAAAGGACAGGGACACACTGAAGCTTTCTTT.

The rearrangement links TRBV5-1 to TRBJ1-1; the D gene is possibly TRBD1 (6 bases). CDR3 length: 15 residues. V was trimmed by 2 bases and J by 3 bases, leaving 14 bases between them. CDR1 is SGHRS and CDR2 is YFSETQ in the germline V gene. The CDR3 region is CASSFSGESDTEAFF. The CDR3 nucleotides are TGCGCCAGCAGCTTTTCAGGGGAGTCTGACACTGAAGCTTTCTTT.

The CDR3 sequence is CASSQQLAGWGEELFF. CDR3 DNA: TGTGCCAGCAGCCAACAGCTAGCGGGATGGGGAGAGGAGCTGTTTTTT. V usage is TRBV28 and J usage is TRBJ2-2; 9 bases map to TRBD2. This CDR3 has 16 amino acids. V lost 6 bases to trimming and J lost 10 bases; unmatched junction nucleotides: 15. The V gene's germline CDR1 is MDHEN and CDR2 SYDVKM.

The CDR3 region is CASSAITGTGAEKLFF. DNA for the CDR3: TGTGCCAGCAGCGCGATAACCGGGACAGGCGCTGAAAAACTGTTTTTT. J is TRBJ1-4 and V is TRBV7-9; 8 bases align to TRBD1. In germline, CDR1 is SEHNR, CDR2 FQNEAQ (reference sequence). J gave up 7 bases and V 5 bases, and 12 bases lay outside the gene matches. The CDR3 contains 16 residues.

J is TRBJ2-5 and V is TRBV30; tentative D call: TRBD1 (6 bases). Trimming shortened V by 5 bases and J by 4 bases, and 14 bases separated the two germline ends. The germline V gene has CDR1 GTSNPN and CDR2 SVGIG (reference sequence). The CDR3 covers 13 residues. CDR3 nucleotides: TGTGCCTGGGGGGGCACAGGGAGAGAGACCCAGTACTTC. Translating it yields CAWGGTGRETQYF.

V and J are TRBV18 and TRBJ1-1; the D is unclear. The CDR3 runs to 13 residues. Germline V lookup: CDR1 KGHSH, CDR2 LQKENI. The germline V and J ends were trimmed by 4 bases and 4 bases, with 10 bases remaining between them. CDR3 DNA: TGTGCCAGCTCACAAACCGAGGGCACTGAAGCTTTCTTT. Amino acid sequence: CASSQTEGTEAFF. Combining the CDR3 with reference TRBV18 and TRBJ1-1 gives the whole variable domain NAGVMQNPRHLVRRRGQEARLRCSPMKGHSHVYWYRQLPEEGLKFMVYLQKENIIDESGMPKERFSAEFPKEGPSILRIQQVVRGDSAAYFCASSQTEGTEAFFGQGTRLTVV.

A note on this clone: This likely reflects a read error, since a far larger clone is one base away. Other DNA sequences of this sample code for an identical CDR3. CDR3 sequence: CASSSQMGIGELFF. CDR3 coding DNA: TGTGCCAGCAGCTCCCAAATGGGGATTGGGGAGCTGTTTTTT. The gene calls are TRBV2 and TRBJ2-2; D is unclear. This CDR3 is 14 amino acids long. The V gene lost 6 bases and the J gene lost 8 bases, with 16 bases spanning the gap. In germline, CDR1 is SNHLY, CDR2 FYNNEI. Full variable domain (rest looked up from reference TRBV2 and TRBJ2-2): EPEVTQTPSHQVTQMGQEVILRCVPISNHLYFYWYRQILGQKVEFLVSFYNNEISEKSEIFDDQFSVERPDGSNFTLKIRSTKLEDSAMYFCASSSQMGIGELFFGEGSRLTVL.

This rearrangement joins TRBV5-8 to TRBJ1-5; TRBD1 is a possible D gene (6 bases). Germline-derived CDR1 and CDR2 are SGHTS and YDEGEE. The CDR3 has 13 residues. Trimming took 4 bases from V and 4 from J, leaving 9 bases between them. The CDR3 nucleotides read TGTGCCAGCAGCAGGGACAAAAATCAGCCCCAGCATTTT. Its translation: CASSRDKNQPQHF.

Of note for this clone: This is likely an artifact of a read error, given a far larger clone one base away. The chain combines TRBV5-1 with TRBJ2-2; D remains ambiguous. The germline gives CDR1 SGHRS, CDR2 YFSETQ. V shed 4 bases and J shed 10 bases, with 11 bases lying between them. The CDR3 is 12 amino acids. The CDR3 nucleotides read TGCGCCAGCAGCCCTGTTCCCGAGGAGCTGTTTTTT. Translated: CASSPVPEELFF.

This chain links TRBV10-3 with TRBJ2-7; D is perhaps TRBD1 or TRBD2 (6 bases each). V gave up 3 bases and J gave up 3 bases, with 21 bases separating them. This CDR3 has 17 residues. From germline, CDR1 is ENHRY and CDR2 SYGVKD. The CDR3 DNA reads as TGTGCCATCAGTGACCCCGCCTTAGGGGGGTCTTACTACGAGCAGTACTTC. Protein sequence: CAISDPALGGSYYEQYF.

The chain recombines TRBV15 with TRBJ1-1, with a possible D match to TRBD1 (5 bases). There are 15 residues in the CDR3. V gave up 0 bases and J gave up 6 bases, with 14 bases separating them. CDR1 and CDR2 from the germline V gene are LNHNV and YYDKDF (reference sequence). The CDR3 protein is CATSRDVQGIAEAFF. The CDR3 DNA reads TGTGCCACCAGCAGAGATGTCCAGGGCATCGCTGAAGCTTTCTTT.

V and J are TRBV2 and TRBJ1-5; D remains ambiguous. The CDR3 extends over 16 amino acids. Trimming removed 3 bases from V and 2 bases from J, with 14 bases in between. Germline lookup yields CDR1 SNHLY and CDR2 FYNNEI. This CDR3 is CASSDPPGGGNQPQHF. DNA of the CDR3: TGTGCCAGCAGTGACCCCCCCGGCGGCGGCAATCAGCCCCAGCATTTT. The full variable domain, in which reference TRBV2 and TRBJ1-5 provide the parts outside the CDR3, is EPEVTQTPSHQVTQMGQEVILRCVPISNHLYFYWYRQILGQKVEFLVSFYNNEISEKSEIFDDQFSVERPDGSNFTLKIRSTKLEDSAMYFCASSDPPGGGNQPQHFGDGTRLSIL.

A note on this clone: This probably arose from a read error, given a far larger clone one base away. The chain recombines TRBV7-3 with TRBJ2-1; 7 nucleotides line up with TRBD2. The CDR3 consists of 12 residues. CDR1 is SGHTA and CDR2 is FQGTGA in the germline V gene. The CDR3 loop reads CASNLSGRAMVF. The CDR3 DNA is TGTGCCAGCAACTTAAGTGGGAGGGCCATGGTCTTC. The full variable domain, rest sourced from reference TRBV7-3 and TRBJ2-1, is GAGVSQTPSNKVTEKGKYVELRCDPISGHTALYWYRQSLGQGPEFLIYFQGTGAADDSGLPNDRFFAVRPEGSVSTLKIQRTERGDSAVYLCASNLSGRAMVFGPGTRLTVL.

V gene TRBV7-8 combines with J gene TRBJ1-2; D unclear. The V gene lost 3 bases and the J gene lost 4 bases, with 12 bases spanning the gap. The CDR3 has 14 residues. The germline V gene encodes CDR1 SGHVS and CDR2 FQNEAQ. The CDR3 is CASSLAPGGYGYTF. The CDR3 DNA follows: TGTGCCAGCAGCTTGGCCCCGGGCGGCTATGGCTACACCTTC.

V is TRBV5-6 and J is TRBJ2-3, with D possibly being TRBD2 (5 bases). Trimming removed 4 bases at V and 4 bases at J, with 16 bases between. Germline V gene data show CDR1 as SGHDT and CDR2 as YYEEEE. The CDR3 spans 15 residues. CDR3 region: CASSRLSPGADTQYF. CDR3 sequence (DNA): TGTGCCAGCAGCCGCCTAAGCCCCGGGGCAGATACGCAGTATTTT. The full variable domain, its missing parts supplied by reference TRBV5-6 and TRBJ2-3, is DAGVTQSPTHLIKTRGQQVTLRCSPKSGHDTVSWYQQALGQGPQFIFQYYEEEERQRGNFPDRFSGHQFPNYSSELNVNALLLGDSALYLCASSRLSPGADTQYFGPGTRLTVL.

Concerning this clone itself: With a far larger clone one base away, a read error is the likely cause. The gene calls are TRBV6-1 and TRBJ1-2; possible D gene TRBD1, 5 bases. Germline CDR1 reads MNHNS; CDR2 reads SASEGT. V was shortened by 2 bases and J by 4 bases, with 14 bases between the two germline ends. The CDR3 is 15 amino acids. The CDR3 coding sequence is TGTGCCAGCAGTGAACAACCCGGGGGAGGCTATGGCTACACCTTC. It yields the protein CASSEQPGGGYGYTF.

Concerning this clone itself: A far larger clone is off by one base, so a read error is likely. V is TRBV10-1 and J is TRBJ2-5, with 8 bases identical to TRBD2. Germline V gene lookup returns CDR1 WNHNN and CDR2 SYGVQD (reference sequence). The CDR3 totals 12 residues. The CDR3 bases are TGCGCCAGCAGTGTGCGGGGGGAGACCCAGCACTTC. This gives the protein CASSVRGETQHF.

This clone was seen more than once but under ten times. The rearrangement links TRBV5-3 to TRBJ2-7, with 7 bases fitting TRBD2. TRBV5-3 is recorded as an ORF, its role being uncertain. J gave up 3 bases and V 0 bases, and 6 bases lay outside the gene matches. CDR3 length equals 15 residues. The CDR3 bases are TGTGCCAGAAGCTTGGGCGGGGGAAGAGACTACGAGCAGTACTTC. Translating gives CARSLGGGRDYEQYF.

This chain connects TRBV19 to TRBJ1-5; D may be TRBD1 (5 bases). Trimming took 1 base from V and 7 from J, leaving 14 bases between them. Germline CDR1 is LNHDA and CDR2 is SQIVND (reference sequence). The CDR3 is made up of 15 amino acids. Written as DNA, the CDR3 is TGTGCCAGTAGTATAGGTCGCAGGGAGGGACAGCCCCAGCATTTT. This gives the protein CASSIGRREGQPQHF. Full variable domain (missing parts from reference TRBV19 and TRBJ1-5): DGGITQSPKYLFRKEGQNVTLSCEQNLNHDAMYWYRQDPGQGLRLIYYSQIVNDFQKGDIAEGYSVSREKKESFPLTVTSAQKNPTAFYLCASSIGRREGQPQHFGDGTRLSIL.

V is TRBV30 and J is TRBJ2-1; D remains unclear. The germline V gene encodes CDR1 GTSNPN and CDR2 SVGIG (reference sequence). This CDR3 is built from 13 residues. V lost 4 bases, J lost 8 bases, and 15 bases lay in between. In nucleotides, the CDR3 is TGTGCCTGGACTCGAAAAGCGAGCGATGAGCAGTTCTTC. As protein: CAWTRKASDEQFF.

CDR3 in amino acids: CASSMSQGVGYEQYF. DNA of the CDR3: TGTGCCAGTAGTATGTCACAGGGGGTGGGCTACGAGCAGTACTTC. The J gene is TRBJ2-7, the V gene TRBV19, with 8 bases identical to TRBD1. Per the germline V gene, CDR1 is LNHDA and CDR2 is SQIVND (reference sequence). After removal of 3 bases from V and 3 bases from J, the junction contained 7 bases not matched to a gene. CDR3 length: 15 amino acids. Full variable domain (outside the CDR3, taken from reference TRBV19 and TRBJ2-7): DGGITQSPKYLFRKEGQNVTLSCEQNLNHDAMYWYRQDPGQGLRLIYYSQIVNDFQKGDIAEGYSVSREKKESFPLTVTSAQKNPTAFYLCASSMSQGVGYEQYFGPGTRLTVT.

V usage is TRBV7-9 and J usage is TRBJ2-1, with a weak D call TRBD2 (6 bases). V lost 5 bases and J 8 bases, leaving 19 bases between the germline ends. The length of the CDR3 is 15 residues. Germline V gene sequence: CDR1 SEHNR, CDR2 FQNEAQ (reference sequence). CDR3 sequence reads: CASSLVGGSMDEQFF. As DNA, the CDR3 is TGTGCCAGCAGCCTGGTCGGGGGATCTATGGATGAGCAGTTCTTC.

This clone was seen just once. Different DNA sequences within this sample yield the same CDR3. J is TRBJ2-7 and V is TRBV5-1, with 7 bases identical to TRBD1. J lost 3 bases, V lost 0 bases, and 3 bases had no gene match. The germline V gene encodes CDR1 SGHRS and CDR2 YFSETQ. This CDR3 spans 14 amino acids. CDR3 in DNA: TGCGCCAGCAGCTTGGAGGGACAGATCTACGAGCAGTACTTC. It encodes CASSLEGQIYEQYF.